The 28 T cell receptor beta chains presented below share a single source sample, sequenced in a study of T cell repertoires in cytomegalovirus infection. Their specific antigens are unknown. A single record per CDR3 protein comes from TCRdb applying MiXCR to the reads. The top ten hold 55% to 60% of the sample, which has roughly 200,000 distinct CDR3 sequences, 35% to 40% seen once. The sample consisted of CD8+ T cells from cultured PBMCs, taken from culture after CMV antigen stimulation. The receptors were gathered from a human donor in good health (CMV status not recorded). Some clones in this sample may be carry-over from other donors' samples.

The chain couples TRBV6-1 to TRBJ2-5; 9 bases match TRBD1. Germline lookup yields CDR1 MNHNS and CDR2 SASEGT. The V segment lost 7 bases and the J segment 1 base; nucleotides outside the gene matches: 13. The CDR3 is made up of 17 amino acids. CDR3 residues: CASIPWSGQGGQETQYF. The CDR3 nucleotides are TGTGCCAGCATTCCTTGGTCGGGACAGGGTGGCCAAGAGACCCAGTACTTC.

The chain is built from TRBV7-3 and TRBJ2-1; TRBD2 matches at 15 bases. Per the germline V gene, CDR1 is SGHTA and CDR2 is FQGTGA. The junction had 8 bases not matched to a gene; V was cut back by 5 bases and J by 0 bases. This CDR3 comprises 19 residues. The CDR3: CASSPGLAGGISSYNEQFF. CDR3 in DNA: TGTGCCAGCAGCCCGGGACTAGCGGGAGGAATCTCCTCCTACAATGAGCAGTTCTTC.

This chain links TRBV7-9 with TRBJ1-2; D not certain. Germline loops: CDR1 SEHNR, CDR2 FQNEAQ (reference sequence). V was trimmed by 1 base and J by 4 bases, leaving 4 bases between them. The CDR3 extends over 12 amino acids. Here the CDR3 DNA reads TGTGCCAGCAGCTTAGATACCTATGGCTACACCTTC. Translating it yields CASSLDTYGYTF.

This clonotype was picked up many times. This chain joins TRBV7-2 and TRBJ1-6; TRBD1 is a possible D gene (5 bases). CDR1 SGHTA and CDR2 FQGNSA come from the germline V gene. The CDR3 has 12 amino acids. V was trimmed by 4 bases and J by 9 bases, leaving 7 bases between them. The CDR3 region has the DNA TGTGCCAGCAGCTCAGGGATTTCACCCCTCCACTTT. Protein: CASSSGISPLHF.

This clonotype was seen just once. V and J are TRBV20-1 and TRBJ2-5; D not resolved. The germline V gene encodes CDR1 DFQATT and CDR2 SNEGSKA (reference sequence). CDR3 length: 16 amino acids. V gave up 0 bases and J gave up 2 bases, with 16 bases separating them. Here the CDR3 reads CSARDRRSVFQETQYF. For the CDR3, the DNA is TGCAGTGCTAGAGATCGCAGATCCGTTTTTCAAGAGACCCAGTACTTC.

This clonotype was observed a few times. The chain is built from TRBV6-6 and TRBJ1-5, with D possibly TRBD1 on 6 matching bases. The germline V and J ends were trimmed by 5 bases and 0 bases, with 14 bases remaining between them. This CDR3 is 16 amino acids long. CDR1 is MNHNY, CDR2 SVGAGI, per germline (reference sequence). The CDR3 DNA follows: TGTGCCAGCAGTACCTGGGACATTTATAGCAATCAGCCCCAGCATTTT. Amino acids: CASSTWDIYSNQPQHF.

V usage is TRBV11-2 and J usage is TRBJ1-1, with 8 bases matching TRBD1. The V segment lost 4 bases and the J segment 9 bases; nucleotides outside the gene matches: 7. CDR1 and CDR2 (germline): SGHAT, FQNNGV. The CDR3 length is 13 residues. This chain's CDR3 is CASSSPRDRKAFF. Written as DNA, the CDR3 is TGTGCCAGCAGCTCACCCCGGGACAGGAAAGCTTTCTTT.

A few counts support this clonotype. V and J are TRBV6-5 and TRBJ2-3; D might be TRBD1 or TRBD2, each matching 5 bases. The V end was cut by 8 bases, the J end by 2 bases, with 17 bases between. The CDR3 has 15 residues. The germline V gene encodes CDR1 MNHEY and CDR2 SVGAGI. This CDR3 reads CASQGGFYYTDTQYF. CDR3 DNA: TGTGCCAGCCAGGGCGGGTTCTATTACACAGATACGCAGTATTTT.

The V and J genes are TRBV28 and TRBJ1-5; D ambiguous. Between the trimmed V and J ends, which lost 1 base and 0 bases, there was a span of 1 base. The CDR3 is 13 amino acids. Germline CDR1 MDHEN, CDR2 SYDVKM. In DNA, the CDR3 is TGTGCCAGCAGTTTATTTAGCAATCAGCCCCAGCATTTT. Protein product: CASSLFSNQPQHF.

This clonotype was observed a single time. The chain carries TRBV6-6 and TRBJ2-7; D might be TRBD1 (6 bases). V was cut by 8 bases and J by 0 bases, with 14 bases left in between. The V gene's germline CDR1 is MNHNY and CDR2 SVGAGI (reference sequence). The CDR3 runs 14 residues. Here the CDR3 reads CASSWTESSYEQYF. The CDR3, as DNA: TGTGCCAGCTCATGGACAGAAAGCTCCTACGAGCAGTACTTC.

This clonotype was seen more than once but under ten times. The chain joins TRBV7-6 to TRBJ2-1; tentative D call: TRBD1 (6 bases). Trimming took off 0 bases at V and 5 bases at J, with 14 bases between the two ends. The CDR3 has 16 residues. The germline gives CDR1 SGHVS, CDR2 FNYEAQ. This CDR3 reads CASSLAGWTENNEQFF. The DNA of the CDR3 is TGTGCCAGCAGCTTAGCGGGGTGGACAGAAAACAATGAGCAGTTCTTC.

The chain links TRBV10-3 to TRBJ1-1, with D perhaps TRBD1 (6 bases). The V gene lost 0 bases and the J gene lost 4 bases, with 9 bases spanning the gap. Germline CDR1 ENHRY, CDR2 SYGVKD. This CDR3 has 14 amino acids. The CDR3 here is CAISESTGSTEAFF. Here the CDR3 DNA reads TGTGCCATCAGTGAGTCGACAGGTAGCACTGAAGCTTTCTTT.

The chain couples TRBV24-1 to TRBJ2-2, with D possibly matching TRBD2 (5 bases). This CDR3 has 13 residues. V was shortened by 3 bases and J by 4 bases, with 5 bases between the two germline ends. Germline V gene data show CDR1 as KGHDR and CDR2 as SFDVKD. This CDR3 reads CATSDSGTGELFF. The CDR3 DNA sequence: TGTGCCACCAGTGATAGCGGCACCGGGGAGCTGTTTTTT.

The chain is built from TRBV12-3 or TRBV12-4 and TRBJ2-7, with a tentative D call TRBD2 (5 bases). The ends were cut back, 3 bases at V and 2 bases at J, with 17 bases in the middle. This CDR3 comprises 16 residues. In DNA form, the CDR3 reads TGTGCCAGCAGTTTGGGTAGCGTCTCTTCAACCTACGAGCAGTACTTC. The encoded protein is CASSLGSVSSTYEQYF.

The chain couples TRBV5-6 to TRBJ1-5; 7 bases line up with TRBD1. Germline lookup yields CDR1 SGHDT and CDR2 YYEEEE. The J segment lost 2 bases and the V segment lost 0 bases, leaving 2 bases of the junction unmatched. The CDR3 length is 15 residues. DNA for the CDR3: TGTGCCAGCAGCTTGGAGGGGGCAGGCAATCAGCCCCAGCATTTT. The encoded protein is CASSLEGAGNQPQHF.

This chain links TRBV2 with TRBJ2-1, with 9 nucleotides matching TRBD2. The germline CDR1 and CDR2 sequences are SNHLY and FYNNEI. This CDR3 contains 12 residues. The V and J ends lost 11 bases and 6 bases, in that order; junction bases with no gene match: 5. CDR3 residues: CARLTSGNEQFF. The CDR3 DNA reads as TGTGCCCGATTGACTAGCGGCAATGAGCAGTTCTTC.

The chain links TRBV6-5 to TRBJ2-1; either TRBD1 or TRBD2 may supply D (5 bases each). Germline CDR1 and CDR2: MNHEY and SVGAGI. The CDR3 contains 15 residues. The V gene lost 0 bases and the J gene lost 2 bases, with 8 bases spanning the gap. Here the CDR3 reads CASSYSPGPYNEQFF. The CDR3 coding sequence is TGTGCCAGCAGTTACTCGCCGGGACCCTACAATGAGCAGTTCTTC.

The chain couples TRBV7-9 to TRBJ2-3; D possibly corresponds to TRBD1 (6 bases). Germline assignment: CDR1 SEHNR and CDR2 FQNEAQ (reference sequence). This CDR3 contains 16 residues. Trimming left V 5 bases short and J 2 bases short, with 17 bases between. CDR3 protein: CASSNTDSPDTDTQYF. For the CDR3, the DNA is TGTGCCAGCAGCAACACGGACAGTCCTGACACAGATACGCAGTATTTT.

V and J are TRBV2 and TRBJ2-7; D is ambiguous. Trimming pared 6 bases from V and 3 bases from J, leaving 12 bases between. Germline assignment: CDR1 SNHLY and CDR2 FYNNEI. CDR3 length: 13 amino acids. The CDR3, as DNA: TGTGCCAGCAGCCCCCCCGAGGTCTACGAGCAGTACTTC. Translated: CASSPPEVYEQYF.

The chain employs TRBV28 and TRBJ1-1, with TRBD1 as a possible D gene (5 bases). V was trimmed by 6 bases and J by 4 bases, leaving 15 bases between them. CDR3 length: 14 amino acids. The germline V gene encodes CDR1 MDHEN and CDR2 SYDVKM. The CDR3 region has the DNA TGTGCCAGCAGGGAAAGACAGTCCATCACTGAAGCTTTCTTT. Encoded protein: CASRERQSITEAFF.

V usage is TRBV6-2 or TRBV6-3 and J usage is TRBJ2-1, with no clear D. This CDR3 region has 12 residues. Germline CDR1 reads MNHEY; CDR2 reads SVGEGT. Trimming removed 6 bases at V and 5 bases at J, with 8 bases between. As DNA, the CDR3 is TGTGCCAGCAGGCGGCCAGACAATGAGCAGTTCTTC. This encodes CASRRPDNEQFF.

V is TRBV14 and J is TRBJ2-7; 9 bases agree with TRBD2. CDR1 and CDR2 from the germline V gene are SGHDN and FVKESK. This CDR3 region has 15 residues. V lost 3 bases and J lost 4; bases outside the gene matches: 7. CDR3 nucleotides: TGTGCCAGCAGCCAGACGACTAGCGGCGCTTACGAGCAGTACTTC. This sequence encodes CASSQTTSGAYEQYF.

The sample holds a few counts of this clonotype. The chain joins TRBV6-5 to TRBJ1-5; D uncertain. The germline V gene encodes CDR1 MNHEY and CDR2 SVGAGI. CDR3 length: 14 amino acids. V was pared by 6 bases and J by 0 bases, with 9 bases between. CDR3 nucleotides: TGTGCCAGCAGGGCCACAGCTAGCAATCAGCCCCAGCATTTT. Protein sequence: CASRATASNQPQHF.

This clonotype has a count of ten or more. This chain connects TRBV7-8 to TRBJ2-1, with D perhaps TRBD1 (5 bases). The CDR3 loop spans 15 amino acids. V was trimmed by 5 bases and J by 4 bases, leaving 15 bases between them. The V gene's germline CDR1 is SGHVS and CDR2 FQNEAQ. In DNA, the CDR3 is TGTGCCAGCAGCGCCAGGGTAAAGGGATACAATGAGCAGTTCTTC. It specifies CASSARVKGYNEQFF.

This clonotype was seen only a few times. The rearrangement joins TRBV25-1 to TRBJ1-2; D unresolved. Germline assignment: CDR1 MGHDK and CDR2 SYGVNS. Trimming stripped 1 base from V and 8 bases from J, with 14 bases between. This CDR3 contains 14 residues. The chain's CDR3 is CASSELVSLRGYTF. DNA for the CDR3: TGTGCCAGCAGTGAATTGGTCTCCTTGAGGGGCTACACCTTC.

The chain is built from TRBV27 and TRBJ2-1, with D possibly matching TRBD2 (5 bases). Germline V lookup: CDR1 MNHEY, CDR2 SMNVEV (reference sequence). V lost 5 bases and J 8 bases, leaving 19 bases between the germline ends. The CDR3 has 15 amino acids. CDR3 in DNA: TGTGCCAGCAGTCCCTTGGCGGGCCTGGTGGATGAGCAGTTCTTC. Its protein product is CASSPLAGLVDEQFF.

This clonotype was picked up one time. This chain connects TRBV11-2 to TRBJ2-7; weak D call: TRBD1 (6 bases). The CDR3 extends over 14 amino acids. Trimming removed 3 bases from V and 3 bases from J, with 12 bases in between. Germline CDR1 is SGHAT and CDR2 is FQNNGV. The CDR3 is CASSLGEQGYEQYF. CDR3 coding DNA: TGTGCCAGCAGCTTGGGGGAACAGGGCTACGAGCAGTACTTC.

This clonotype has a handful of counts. For the CDR3, the DNA is TGCGCCAGCAGTGTAGACAGCTACCTCTCTGGAAACACCATATATTTT. Translated, it gives CASSVDSYLSGNTIYF. The genes are TRBV10-2 and TRBJ1-3, with D possibly being TRBD1 (5 bases). Germline V lookup: CDR1 WSHSY, CDR2 SAAADI. Trimming cost V 4 bases and J 0 bases, with 13 bases left between them. The CDR3 runs 16 residues.